This T cell receptor beta chain comes out of a study of blood T cell repertoires in COVID-19. Study at large: Acute and convalescent COVID-19 samples came from the United States, Italy and Spain. Nucleic acid was either cDNA or gDNA, and it came from T cells, B-cell-depleted T cells, or PBMCs.

TCRdb's table, derived via immunoSEQ multiplex PCR, lists solely in-frame clones and lacks some. The sample lists under 450,000 clones, over 65% occurring once. The V gene's germline CDR1 is SSHAT and CDR2 FNYEAQ (reference sequence). The CDR3 length is 15 residues. With 0 bases clipped from V and 2 bases from J, the junction kept 0 bases outside the gene matches. The chain uses TRBV7-7 and TRBJ2-1, with 8 positions matching TRBD2. The sample consisted of peripheral blood. This TCR was recovered from a human donor with acute or convalescent COVID-19. The donor label of this sample is uncertain. CDR3 in DNA: TGTGCCAGCAGCTTAGCGCGGGGGGCCTACAATGAGCAGTTCTTC. Its translation: CASSLARGAYNEQFF.